The 29 T cell receptor beta chains reported below all come from one sample, sequenced in a study of OX40 agonist ivuxolimab in advanced cancers. Using immunoSEQ multiplex PCR, the repertoire was profiled, and TCRdb retains in-frame clones only, with some absent. The data hold about 75,000 clones, with about 88% observed a single time. The sequencing used CD4+ or CD8+ T cells sorted from blood, collected in a trial of the OX40 agonist ivuxolimab. These TCRs come from an adult with an advanced solid tumor such as melanoma, head and neck, liver or kidney cancer.

The table lists this clone with many counts. The chain has TRBV7-9 and TRBJ2-7; D gene uncertain. The germline V gene has CDR1 SEHNR and CDR2 FQNEAQ (reference sequence). This CDR3 spans 13 amino acids. V lost 5 bases and J lost 1, with 9 bases in between. CDR3 in DNA: TGTGCCAGCAGCGAAGACCTTTCCTACGAGCAGTACTTC. This translates into CASSEDLSYEQYF.

The CDR3 DNA reads as TGTGCCATCAGTGTAAGGGGGACCGAGGGGGACGAGCAGTACTTC. Translating gives CAISVRGTEGDEQYF. The rearrangement joins TRBV10-3 to TRBJ2-7, with D perhaps TRBD1 (6 bases). The CDR3 extends over 15 amino acids. Looked up from germline, CDR1 is ENHRY and CDR2 is SYGVKD. The V end lost 4 bases, the J end lost 5 bases, and 18 bases lay between the germline ends.

J is TRBJ2-3 and V is TRBV18; D is unclear. Germline lookup yields CDR1 KGHSH and CDR2 LQKENI. The V end lost 2 bases, the J end lost 7 bases, and 4 bases lay between the germline ends. This CDR3 spans 11 amino acids. CDR3 residues: CASSPANTQYF. In DNA, the CDR3 is TGTGCCAGCTCACCAGCGAATACGCAGTATTTT.

This clone was observed once. The same CDR3 also results from other DNA sequences found in this sample. This chain uses TRBV6-5 with TRBJ2-3; D remains unclear. V was clipped by 6 bases and J by 5 bases, with 12 bases between them. Germline assignment: CDR1 MNHEY and CDR2 SVGAGI. The length of the CDR3 is 13 residues. The DNA for the CDR3 is TGTGCCAGCAGGCGCTACAGTGGAGATACGCAGTATTTT. Its translation: CASRRYSGDTQYF.

V usage is TRBV5-1 and J usage is TRBJ2-2; 11 bases fit TRBD2. V lost 2 bases to trimming and J lost 7 bases; unmatched junction nucleotides: 4. CDR3 length: 15 residues. The germline CDR1 and CDR2 sequences are SGHRS and YFSETQ. The CDR3 reads CASSFLAGGGGELFF. The DNA of the CDR3 is TGCGCCAGCAGCTTTCTAGCGGGAGGCGGCGGGGAGCTGTTTTTT.

This clone was recorded a few times. This chain uses TRBV19 with TRBJ2-1; maybe TRBD2 (7 bases). The germline V gene encodes CDR1 LNHDA and CDR2 SQIVND (reference sequence). Trimming left V 8 bases short and J 4 bases short, with 18 bases between. The CDR3 length is 15 residues. The CDR3 bases are TGTGCCAGTGGGCAGGGGAGGGTGCTGTACAATGAGCAGTTCTTC. It yields the protein CASGQGRVLYNEQFF.

This clone came up a few times. This sequence joins TRBV19 and TRBJ1-1; TRBD1 matches at 8 bases. CDR1 and CDR2 (germline): LNHDA, SQIVND (reference sequence). This CDR3 spans 15 amino acids. V lost 5 bases to trimming and J lost 5 bases; unmatched junction nucleotides: 10. The CDR3 loop reads CASSAPGGARTEAFF. For the CDR3, the DNA is TGTGCCAGTAGTGCCCCAGGGGGCGCACGGACTGAAGCTTTCTTT.

The rearrangement uses TRBV6-1 and TRBJ2-2; no reliable D call. Trimming removed 5 bases from V and 4 bases from J, with 8 bases in between. The CDR3 has 13 amino acids. Germline loops: CDR1 MNHNS, CDR2 SASEGT. CDR3 sequence reads: CASSPQVTGELFF. For the CDR3, the DNA is TGTGCCAGCAGTCCGCAGGTCACCGGGGAGCTGTTTTTT.

The gene calls are TRBV27 and TRBJ2-7, with 10 positions matching TRBD2. The CDR3 spans 17 residues. CDR1 MNHEY and CDR2 SMNVEV come from the germline V gene (reference sequence). After removal of 3 bases from V and 2 bases from J, the junction contained 10 bases not matched to a gene. The CDR3 spells CASSFRGGLAGAYEQYF. CDR3 sequence (DNA): TGTGCCAGCAGTTTTCGCGGGGGGCTAGCGGGAGCCTACGAGCAGTACTTC.

The sample holds a few counts of this clone. The rearrangement links TRBV15 to TRBJ1-2; D call uncertain. Germline V gene lookup returns CDR1 LNHNV and CDR2 YYDKDF (reference sequence). The length of the CDR3 is 14 residues. V was pared by 1 base and J by 5 bases, with 11 bases between. The CDR3 nucleotides read TGTGCCACCAGCAGAGGGGGAGCGGAGTATGGCTACACCTTC. The encoded protein is CATSRGGAEYGYTF.

The chain recombines TRBV7-9 with TRBJ2-7; possible D gene TRBD1, 6 bases. The germline V gene has CDR1 SEHNR and CDR2 FQNEAQ (reference sequence). With 10 bases removed from V and 4 bases from J, the gap between germline ends came to 23 bases. This CDR3 comprises 15 residues. The chain's CDR3 is CAISDPPTGHYEQYF. CDR3 nucleotide sequence: TGTGCCATCAGTGACCCCCCGACAGGCCATTACGAGCAGTACTTC.

The chain combines TRBV7-9 with TRBJ1-3; D is ambiguous. The CDR3 sequence is 11 residues long. The germline CDR1 and CDR2 sequences are SEHNR and FQNEAQ (reference sequence). Between the trimmed V and J ends, which lost 5 bases and 7 bases, there was a span of 6 bases. The chain's CDR3 is CASSRANTIYF. The DNA of the CDR3 is TGTGCCAGCAGCCGGGCGAACACCATATATTTT.

This clone was found a few times. The chain uses TRBV28 and TRBJ2-4, with D possibly matching TRBD1 (5 bases). This CDR3 has 16 residues. The germline V gene encodes CDR1 MDHEN and CDR2 SYDVKM. Between the trimmed V and J ends, which lost 5 bases and 5 bases, there was a span of 19 bases. This CDR3 reads CASSPSLGRAQNIQYF. CDR3 DNA sequence: TGTGCCAGCAGTCCCTCCCTCGGCAGGGCCCAAAACATTCAGTACTTC.

This clone was picked up a small number of times. The V call is TRBV5-4, the J call TRBJ2-4; D ambiguous. Trimming stripped 2 bases from V and 5 bases from J, with 11 bases between. The CDR3 length is 14 residues. CDR1 is SGHNT, CDR2 YYREEE, per germline (reference sequence). The CDR3 sequence is CASSFRDGQNIQYF. CDR3 DNA: TGTGCCAGCAGCTTTAGAGACGGCCAAAACATTCAGTACTTC.

The chain has TRBV5-1 and TRBJ2-3; D is possibly TRBD2 (6 bases). This CDR3 is 14 amino acids long. Germline CDR1 reads SGHRS; CDR2 reads YFSETQ. Between the trimmed V and J ends, which lost 2 bases and 2 bases, there was a span of 9 bases. As DNA, the CDR3 is TGCGCCAGCAGCTTATGGCGGGACACAGATACGCAGTATTTT. Protein: CASSLWRDTDTQYF.

This chain joins TRBV6-5 and TRBJ1-2; 8 bases align to TRBD1. V dropped 7 bases and J dropped 8; count of bases not matched to a gene: 12. CDR3 length equals 14 residues. The germline CDR1 and CDR2 sequences are MNHEY and SVGAGI. The CDR3 DNA is TGTGCCAGCACCGATGGGACAGGCAGAGGAGGCTACACCTTC. Translated, it gives CASTDGTGRGGYTF.

V gene TRBV21-1 combines with J gene TRBJ2-5; the table's D gene call, TRBD1, was not cross checked with the DNA. TRBV21-1 constitutes a pseudogene. The CDR3 contains 17 residues. The CDR3 region has the DNA TGTGCCAGCACACACCTCGGCGGACAGGGCGGGGGAGAGACCCAGTACTTC. It yields the protein CASTHLGGQGGGETQYF.

The chain joins TRBV28 to TRBJ1-4; D might be TRBD1 (5 bases). Germline V gene lookup returns CDR1 MDHEN and CDR2 SYDVKM. This CDR3 is 14 amino acids long. Trimming shortened V by 6 bases and J by 8 bases, and 16 bases separated the two germline ends. CDR3 sequence reads: CASSWDGEREKLFF. The CDR3 coding sequence is TGTGCCAGCAGCTGGGACGGAGAGAGGGAAAAACTGTTTTTT.

This clone was found once. V and J are TRBV7-2 and TRBJ2-1; 8 bases match TRBD2. V was clipped by 5 bases and J by 8 bases; unmatched bases: 11. The germline CDR1 and CDR2 sequences are SGHTA and FQGNSA. The CDR3 totals 15 residues. The CDR3: CASSPGTSAADEQFF. CDR3 in DNA: TGTGCCAGCAGCCCCGGGACTAGTGCCGCCGATGAGCAGTTCTTC.

The chain is built from TRBV2 and TRBJ1-1; D unresolved. Trimming pared 4 bases from V and 5 bases from J, leaving 14 bases between. The CDR3 has 14 residues. The germline V gene has CDR1 SNHLY and CDR2 FYNNEI. CDR3 nucleotide sequence: TGTGCCAGCAGTGCGTCGCGAGGACGGACTGAAGCTTTCTTT. The encoded protein is CASSASRGRTEAFF.

The chain recombines TRBV29-1 with TRBJ2-1; 7 nucleotides agree with TRBD2. Germline loops: CDR1 SQVTM, CDR2 ANQGSEA. J was trimmed by 7 bases and V by 5 bases; bases with no gene match: 2. The CDR3 consists of 11 residues. The CDR3 coding sequence is TGCAGCGTTTTGCGGGGGAATGAGCAGTTCTTC. This codes for CSVLRGNEQFF.

The chain recombines TRBV10-2 with TRBJ1-1, with TRBD1 identical over 9 bases. V trimming: 5 bases; J trimming: 3 bases; junction bases outside the gene matches: 7. Germline values: CDR1 WSHSY, CDR2 SAAADI. The CDR3 extends over 15 amino acids. The CDR3 DNA sequence: TGCGCCAGCAGTCCTGACAGGGGGAGGGACACTGAAGCTTTCTTT. Protein sequence: CASSPDRGRDTEAFF.

This clone was found a few times. The chain has TRBV27 and TRBJ2-3, with D possibly being TRBD1 or TRBD2 (5 bases each). Germline V gene sequence: CDR1 MNHEY, CDR2 SMNVEV (reference sequence). This CDR3 has 16 residues. Trimming removed 0 bases at V and 1 base at J, with 11 bases between. The chain's CDR3 is CASSLSGPGGTDTQYF. The CDR3 DNA sequence: TGTGCCAGCAGTTTATCGGGACCCGGGGGCACAGATACGCAGTATTTT.

The chain is built from TRBV18 and TRBJ1-1, with D possibly matching TRBD1 (5 bases). Deletions cut 4 bases from V and 3 bases from J, with 12 bases between. Germline lookup yields CDR1 KGHSH and CDR2 LQKENI. This CDR3 region has 14 residues. CDR3 nucleotides: TGTGCCAGCTCACTGGGGCAGGGAGACACTGAAGCTTTCTTT. This encodes CASSLGQGDTEAFF.

The chain employs TRBV18 and TRBJ2-3, with D tentatively TRBD1 (5 bases). The CDR3 length is 14 residues. The V and J ends lost 6 bases and 1 base respectively, with 11 bases between them. Germline values: CDR1 KGHSH, CDR2 LQKENI. The CDR3 protein is CASSRQIRTDTQYF. DNA of the CDR3: TGTGCCAGCTCGCGACAGATCCGCACAGATACGCAGTATTTT.

CDR3 nucleotides: TGTGCCAGCTCACCACGGGCAGGGCATCAGCCCCAGCATTTT. Its translation: CASSPRAGHQPQHF. This chain connects TRBV18 to TRBJ1-5; a weak D match, TRBD1 (5 bases). This CDR3 has 14 residues. V was shortened by 1 base and J by 5 bases, with 9 bases between the two germline ends. In germline, CDR1 is KGHSH, CDR2 LQKENI.

This chain joins TRBV4-1 and TRBJ2-5; D unresolved. Trimming stripped 0 bases from V and 4 bases from J, with 9 bases between. The CDR3 contains 14 residues. Germline loops: CDR1 MGHRA, CDR2 YSYEKL. The DNA for the CDR3 is TGCGCCAGCAGCCAAGAAGCACGAGGAGAGACCCAGTACTTC. Residues: CASSQEARGETQYF.

This chain uses TRBV5-1 with TRBJ2-1; 7 bases agree with TRBD1. This CDR3 region has 16 residues. Germline CDR1 reads SGHRS; CDR2 reads YFSETQ. Germline trimming cut 1 base from V and 0 bases from J; bases unmatched to any gene: 4. The CDR3 DNA follows: TGCGCCAGCAGCTTGTTACAGGGGAACTCCTACAATGAGCAGTTCTTC. It is translated as CASSLLQGNSYNEQFF.

The chain combines TRBV7-2 with TRBJ1-1, with TRBD1 as a possible D gene (5 bases). Germline values: CDR1 SGHTA, CDR2 FQGNSA. V was pared by 3 bases and J by 1 base, with 18 bases between. This CDR3 is 17 amino acids long. The CDR3 loop is CASSLPILQVWNTEAFF. The CDR3 coding sequence is TGTGCCAGCAGCTTGCCCATTTTACAGGTGTGGAACACTGAAGCTTTCTTT.